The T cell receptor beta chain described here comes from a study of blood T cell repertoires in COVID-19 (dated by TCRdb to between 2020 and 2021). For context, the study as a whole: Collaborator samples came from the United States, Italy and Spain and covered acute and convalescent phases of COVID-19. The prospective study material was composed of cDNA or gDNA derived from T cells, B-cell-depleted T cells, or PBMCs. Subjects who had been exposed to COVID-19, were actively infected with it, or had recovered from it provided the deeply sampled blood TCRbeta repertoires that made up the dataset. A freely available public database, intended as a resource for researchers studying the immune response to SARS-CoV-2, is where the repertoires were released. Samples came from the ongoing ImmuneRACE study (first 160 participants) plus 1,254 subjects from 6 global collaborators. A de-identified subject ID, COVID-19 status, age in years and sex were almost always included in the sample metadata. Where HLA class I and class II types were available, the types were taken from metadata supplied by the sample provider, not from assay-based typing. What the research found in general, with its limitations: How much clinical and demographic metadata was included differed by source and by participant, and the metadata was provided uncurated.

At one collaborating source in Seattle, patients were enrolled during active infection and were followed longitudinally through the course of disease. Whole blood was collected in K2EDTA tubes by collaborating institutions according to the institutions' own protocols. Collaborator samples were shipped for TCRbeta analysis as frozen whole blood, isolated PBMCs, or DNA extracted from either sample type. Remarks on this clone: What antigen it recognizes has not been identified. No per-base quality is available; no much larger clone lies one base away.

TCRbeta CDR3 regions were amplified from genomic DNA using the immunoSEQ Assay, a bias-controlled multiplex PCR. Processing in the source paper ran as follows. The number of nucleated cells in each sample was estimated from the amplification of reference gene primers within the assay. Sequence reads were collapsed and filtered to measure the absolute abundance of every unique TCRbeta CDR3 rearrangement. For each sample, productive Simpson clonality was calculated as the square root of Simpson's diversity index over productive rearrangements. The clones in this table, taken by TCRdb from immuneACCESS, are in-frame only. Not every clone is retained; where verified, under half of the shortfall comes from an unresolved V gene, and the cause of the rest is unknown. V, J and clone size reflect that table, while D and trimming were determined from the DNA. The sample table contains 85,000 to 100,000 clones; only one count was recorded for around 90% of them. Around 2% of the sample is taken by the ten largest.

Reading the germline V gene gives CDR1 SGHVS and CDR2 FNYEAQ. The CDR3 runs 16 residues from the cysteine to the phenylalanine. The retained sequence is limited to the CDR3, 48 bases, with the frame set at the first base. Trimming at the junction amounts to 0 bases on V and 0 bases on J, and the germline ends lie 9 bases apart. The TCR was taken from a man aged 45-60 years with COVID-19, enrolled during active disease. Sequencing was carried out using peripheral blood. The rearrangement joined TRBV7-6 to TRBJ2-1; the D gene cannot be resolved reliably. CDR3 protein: CASSLASAPSYNEQFF. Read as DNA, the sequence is TGTGCCAGCAGCTTAGCGTCAGCGCCCTCCTACAATGAGCAGTTCTTC.